This T cell receptor beta chain was observed in a study of T-cell reconstitution after alpha-beta-depleted transplantation in children. Whole-study findings and limits: When one year had passed after transplant, most T-cell counts and diversity came from newly produced T cells. Several hundred graft clones that had expanded were reportedly the source of alpha-beta T cells about two months after transplant.

The germline CDR1 and CDR2 sequences are SGHRS and YFSETQ. V trimming: 4 bases; J trimming: 5 bases; junction bases outside the gene matches: 5. CDR3 size: 13 residues. As it was prepared, the TCRbeta library received unique molecular identifiers. TCRdb itself ran the PCR reads through MiXCR, one entry per CDR3 protein. The data hold around 450,000 distinct CDR3 sequences, with roughly 43% observed a single time. Worth noting for this clonotype: What it binds is not known.

J is TRBJ2-5 and V is TRBV5-1; 7 positions match TRBD1. The sequences come from PBMCs, collected before TCRalphabeta/CD19-depleted stem cell transplant. The receptor's source is a girl aged 2 to 9 with aplastic anemia, due to receive a stem cell transplant. The CDR3 nucleotides read TGCGCCAGCAGCGAGGGGGCCGGGGAGACCCAGTACTTC. Protein product: CASSEGAGETQYF.